A single sample gave rise to the 28 T cell receptor beta chains below, sequenced in a study of cytomegalovirus exposure and HLA in healthy donors. PCR used 60 Vbeta primers and 13 Jbeta primers. TCRdb keeps only in-frame clones here, not all; method: immunoSEQ multiplex PCR. The sample holds over 130,000 clones, 60% to 80% seen once. The sequenced material came from PBMCs. The receptors here all came from a woman aged 30 to 39 in good health and CMV-seronegative.

Concerning this clone itself: The sample holds other DNA sequences that translate to the same CDR3. CDR3 coding DNA: TGTGCCAGCAGCCTTGGACTAGCGGGGGGACAAGAGACCCAGTACTTC. Its protein is CASSLGLAGGQETQYF. V and J are TRBV7-9 and TRBJ2-5; TRBD2 matches at 14 bases. Germline V gene sequence: CDR1 SEHNR, CDR2 FQNEAQ (reference sequence). J gave up 2 bases and V 5 bases, and 4 bases lay outside the gene matches. The CDR3 sequence is 16 residues long. Based on the CDR3 plus reference TRBV7-9 and TRBJ2-5, the full variable domain is DTGVSQNPRHKITKRGQNVTFRCDPISEHNRLYWYRQTLGQGPEFLTYFQNEAQLEKSRLLSDRFSAERPKGSFSTLEIQRTEQGDSAMYLCASSLGLAGGQETQYFGPGTRLLVL.

The rearrangement links TRBV7-3 to TRBJ2-1; TRBD2 agrees at 7 bases. The CDR3 has 16 residues. With V trimmed by 3 bases and J by 0 bases, 5 bases remained unmatched. Germline V gives CDR1 SGHTA, CDR2 FQGTGA. The CDR3 sequence is CASSLGSGASYNEQFF. In nucleotides, the CDR3 is TGTGCCAGCAGCTTGGGGAGCGGGGCCTCCTACAATGAGCAGTTCTTC.

The gene calls are TRBV19 and TRBJ1-1; 9 nucleotides match TRBD1. This CDR3 region has 16 residues. V shed 6 bases and J 1 base; nucleotides not matched to a gene: 9. CDR1 and CDR2 from the germline V gene are LNHDA and SQIVND (reference sequence). The CDR3 DNA is TGTGCCAGTAGCCGCGGGACAGGGAGGACGAACACTGAAGCTTTCTTT. As protein: CASSRGTGRTNTEAFF.

The chain combines TRBV10-3 with TRBJ2-3; TRBD1 aligns across 8 bases. The CDR3 covers 15 residues. The V segment lost 4 bases and the J segment 5 bases; nucleotides outside the gene matches: 8. CDR1 and CDR2 (germline): ENHRY, SYGVKD. The CDR3, as DNA: TGTGCCATCAGTGGTGGACAGGGCCGAGGAGATACGCAGTATTTT. Encoded protein: CAISGGQGRGDTQYF.

The chain employs TRBV7-2 and TRBJ2-5, with a possible D match to TRBD1 (6 bases). Germline V gives CDR1 SGHTA, CDR2 FQGNSA. V lost 5 bases to trimming and J lost 1 base, with 8 bases between them. The CDR3 is 13 amino acids. CDR3 in amino acids: CASSQTGQETQYF. CDR3 nucleotides: TGTGCCAGCAGCCAGACAGGCCAAGAGACCCAGTACTTC.

The V and J genes are TRBV15 and TRBJ2-7, with D possibly TRBD1 on 6 matching bases. From germline, CDR1 is LNHNV and CDR2 YYDKDF (reference sequence). Trimming pared 2 bases from V and 4 bases from J, leaving 15 bases between. The CDR3 runs to 15 residues. The CDR3 protein is CATSRQPRTVYEQYF. CDR3 in DNA: TGTGCCACCAGCAGACAACCGCGGACAGTATACGAGCAGTACTTC.

CDR3 residues: CAIRDRTGGKYSVLEAFF. The CDR3 DNA sequence: TGTGCCATCAGAGACCGGACAGGTGGAAAATATAGTGTCCTTGAAGCTTTCTTT. The V call is TRBV10-3, the J call TRBJ1-1; 7 bases align to TRBD1. The CDR3 length is 18 residues. The germline gives CDR1 ENHRY, CDR2 SYGVKD. The trim removed 6 bases at V and 7 bases at J, leaving 23 bases unmatched.

The chain employs TRBV7-9 and TRBJ1-4; TRBD1 might be the D (5 bases). CDR3 length: 18 amino acids. V was pared by 5 bases and J by 6 bases, with 25 bases between. CDR1 SEHNR and CDR2 FQNEAQ come from the germline V gene (reference sequence). The CDR3 coding sequence is TGTGCCAGCAGCCTACGTACGCCCCTAGCCCCGGGGGATGAAAAACTGTTTTTT. Its protein product is CASSLRTPLAPGDEKLFF.

The rearrangement uses TRBV7-3 and TRBJ2-3; no firm D call. With 1 base removed from V and 2 bases from J, the gap between germline ends came to 7 bases. This CDR3 has 14 amino acids. Germline V gene lookup returns CDR1 SGHTA and CDR2 FQGTGA. DNA for the CDR3: TGTGCCAGCAGCTTAATGACTGACACAGATACGCAGTATTTT. Its translation is CASSLMTDTDTQYF.

CDR3 sequence: CASSFSGRGYEQYF. The CDR3 DNA reads as TGTGCCAGCAGCTTTAGCGGGAGGGGGTACGAGCAGTACTTC. V is TRBV5-4 and J is TRBJ2-7; the match to TRBD2 covers 11 bases. Losses at the gene ends were 2 bases for V and 4 bases for J; bases not matched to a gene: 2. There are 14 residues in the CDR3. CDR1 is SGHNT, CDR2 YYREEE, per germline (reference sequence).

The V gene is TRBV7-8, the J gene TRBJ1-5, with 9 positions matching TRBD1. CDR3 size: 15 residues. The germline V gene has CDR1 SGHVS and CDR2 FQNEAQ. Germline trimming cut 3 bases from V and 7 bases from J; bases unmatched to any gene: 7. The CDR3 coding sequence is TGTGCCAGCAGCTTTGGACAGGGGTCTATCCAGCCCCAGCATTTT. Translated: CASSFGQGSIQPQHF.

The J gene is TRBJ1-1, the V gene TRBV30; 9 bases line up with TRBD1. Per the germline V gene, CDR1 is GTSNPN and CDR2 is SVGIG (reference sequence). The CDR3 spans 15 residues. Unmatched junction bases numbered 4, after V lost 1 base and J lost 1 base. CDR3 amino acids: CAWSDGQGWNTEAFF. The CDR3 coding sequence is TGTGCCTGGAGTGACGGACAGGGGTGGAACACTGAAGCTTTCTTT.

The V gene is TRBV14, the J gene TRBJ2-5; D is perhaps TRBD2 (6 bases). This CDR3 has 13 residues. The V gene lost 4 bases and the J gene lost 7 bases, with 13 bases spanning the gap. From germline, CDR1 is SGHDN and CDR2 FVKESK. The chain's CDR3 is CASSLPEGRTQYF. The CDR3 nucleotides read TGTGCCAGCAGCCTCCCGGAGGGGAGGACCCAGTACTTC.

The chain links TRBV7-9 to TRBJ1-5, with 8 bases identical to TRBD1. The CDR3 has 14 residues. Germline V gives CDR1 SEHNR, CDR2 FQNEAQ (reference sequence). Trimming cost V 1 base and J 4 bases; bases outside gene matches: 0. The CDR3 DNA reads as TGTGCCAGCAGCTTAGGACAGGGGAATCAGCCCCAGCATTTT. This translates into CASSLGQGNQPQHF.

The genes are TRBV18 and TRBJ2-1; the D is unclear. Trimming cost V 3 bases and J 4 bases, with 19 bases left between them. This CDR3 contains 17 residues. CDR1 and CDR2 (germline): KGHSH, LQKENI. The CDR3 sequence is CASSPRSFLEWYNEQFF. CDR3 bases: TGTGCCAGCTCACCTAGGAGTTTTTTAGAGTGGTACAATGAGCAGTTCTTC. The whole variable domain, filled in from reference TRBV18 and TRBJ2-1, reads NAGVMQNPRHLVRRRGQEARLRCSPMKGHSHVYWYRQLPEEGLKFMVYLQKENIIDESGMPKERFSAEFPKEGPSILRIQQVVRGDSAAYFCASSPRSFLEWYNEQFFGPGTRLTVL.

The CDR3 reads CASSQVGTARNTIYF. The CDR3 nucleotides read TGTGCCAGCAGCCAAGTGGGTACAGCAAGAAACACCATATATTTT. V and J are TRBV6-6 and TRBJ1-3; no clear D gene. V lost 6 bases and J lost 5, with 17 bases in between. The CDR3 spans 15 residues. Germline V gene sequence: CDR1 MNHNY, CDR2 SVGAGI (reference sequence).

This clone has just a few counts. The chain is built from TRBV19 and TRBJ1-2; unclear D gene. Germline loops: CDR1 LNHDA, CDR2 SQIVND (reference sequence). Deletions cut 5 bases from V and 4 bases from J, with 17 bases between. The CDR3 extends over 15 amino acids. The CDR3 coding sequence is TGTGCCAGTAGTTCCCCGGGAGGACGGCCCTATGGCTACACCTTC. Its translation: CASSSPGGRPYGYTF. The full variable domain, with the rest looked up from reference TRBV19 and TRBJ1-2, is DGGITQSPKYLFRKEGQNVTLSCEQNLNHDAMYWYRQDPGQGLRLIYYSQIVNDFQKGDIAEGYSVSREKKESFPLTVTSAQKNPTAFYLCASSSPGGRPYGYTFGSGTRLTVV.

V is TRBV6-6 and J is TRBJ1-1, with 10 bases identical to TRBD1. Trimming took 8 bases from V and 0 from J; bases not matched to a gene: 3. CDR1 is MNHNY and CDR2 is SVGAGI in the germline V gene (reference sequence). The CDR3 runs 14 residues. This chain's CDR3 is CASGGTGVNTEAFF. For the CDR3, the DNA is TGTGCCAGCGGTGGGACAGGGGTGAACACTGAAGCTTTCTTT.

The J gene is TRBJ2-3, the V gene TRBV2; D possibly corresponds to TRBD2 (5 bases). Germline CDR1 is SNHLY and CDR2 is FYNNEI. This CDR3 is built from 12 residues. With 7 bases removed from V and 8 bases from J, the gap between germline ends came to 13 bases. The CDR3 DNA reads as TGTGCCAGCACCGAGGACTTAGGTACGCAGTATTTT. Protein sequence: CASTEDLGTQYF.

This chain joins TRBV2 and TRBJ2-7, with unresolved D. Per the germline V gene, CDR1 is SNHLY and CDR2 is FYNNEI. V shed 6 bases and J shed 2 bases, with 11 bases lying between them. CDR3 length: 13 residues. CDR3 amino acids: CASRDIEAYEQYF. The CDR3 DNA follows: TGTGCCAGCAGAGACATAGAAGCCTACGAGCAGTACTTC.

This rearrangement joins TRBV9 to TRBJ1-1; the D is unclear. V was shortened by 0 bases and J by 1 base, with 4 bases between the two germline ends. Per germline, CDR1 SGDLS and CDR2 YYNGEE. The CDR3 has 13 residues. CDR3 loop: CASSVASNTEAFF. The CDR3 region has the DNA TGTGCCAGCAGCGTAGCTTCGAACACTGAAGCTTTCTTT.

This clone was recorded a few times. The genes are TRBV28 and TRBJ2-2; TRBD2 is a possible D gene (6 bases). Germline V gives CDR1 MDHEN, CDR2 SYDVKM. V was trimmed by 5 bases and J by 6 bases, leaving 16 bases between them. The CDR3 is 15 amino acids. The CDR3 nucleotides read TGTGCCAGCAGTACCTTTTTCGGAGGGGCCGGGGAGCTGTTTTTT. It specifies CASSTFFGGAGELFF.

This clone occurred a few times. The rearrangement links TRBV7-6 to TRBJ1-5; unclear D gene. The V end was cut by 1 base, the J end by 3 bases, with 7 bases between. CDR3 length equals 14 residues. From germline, CDR1 is SGHVS and CDR2 FNYEAQ. The CDR3 sequence is CASSLERDNQPQHF. The CDR3 DNA sequence: TGTGCCAGCAGCTTAGAGCGAGACAATCAGCCCCAGCATTTT.

This clone was seen a handful of times. V gene TRBV27 combines with J gene TRBJ2-2, with TRBD1 matching 7 bases. Germline V gene sequence: CDR1 MNHEY, CDR2 SMNVEV (reference sequence). The V gene end was trimmed by 3 bases and the J gene end by 0 bases; junction bases not matched to a gene: 1. CDR3 length: 15 amino acids. CDR3 in DNA: TGTGCCAGCAGTTTTGACAGGGCGAACACCGGGGAGCTGTTTTTT. As protein: CASSFDRANTGELFF.

Only one count was recorded for this clone. The gene calls are TRBV7-3 and TRBJ2-3, with TRBD2 matching 13 bases. Germline V gene sequence: CDR1 SGHTA, CDR2 FQGTGA. V lost 4 bases to trimming and J lost 1 base; unmatched junction nucleotides: 2. This CDR3 is 16 amino acids long. The CDR3 here is CASSSGTSGGTDTQYF. DNA for the CDR3: TGTGCCAGCAGCTCCGGGACTAGCGGGGGCACAGATACGCAGTATTTT.

The DNA of the CDR3 is TGTGCCAGCAGTCGGGAGTACTACGGGGCCAACGTCCTGACTTTC. Translating gives CASSREYYGANVLTF. The chain carries TRBV6-5 and TRBJ2-6, with D maybe TRBD2 (6 bases). V shed 5 bases and J shed 4 bases, with 12 bases lying between them. The CDR3 loop spans 15 amino acids. Germline V gene data show CDR1 as MNHEY and CDR2 as SVGAGI.

As to this clone: The junction differs from germline at one of its ends, possibly a read error. The rearrangement links TRBV27 to TRBJ2-2; 10 nucleotides match TRBD2. Germline V gene sequence: CDR1 MNHEY, CDR2 SMNVEV (reference sequence). The CDR3 totals 15 residues. CDR3: CATSSLAGVAGELFF. CDR3 nucleotides: TGTGCCACCAGTAGTCTAGCGGGAGTAGCCGGGGAGCTGTTTTTT.

J is TRBJ2-3 and V is TRBV5-8; D possibly corresponds to TRBD2 (5 bases). Trimming left V 0 bases short and J 5 bases short, with 19 bases between. Germline V gene lookup returns CDR1 SGHTS and CDR2 YDEGEE. The CDR3 runs to 17 residues. The chain's CDR3 is CASSLGVGEPRGDTQYF. The CDR3 coding sequence is TGTGCCAGCAGCTTGGGTGTGGGAGAACCCCGTGGAGATACGCAGTATTTT.